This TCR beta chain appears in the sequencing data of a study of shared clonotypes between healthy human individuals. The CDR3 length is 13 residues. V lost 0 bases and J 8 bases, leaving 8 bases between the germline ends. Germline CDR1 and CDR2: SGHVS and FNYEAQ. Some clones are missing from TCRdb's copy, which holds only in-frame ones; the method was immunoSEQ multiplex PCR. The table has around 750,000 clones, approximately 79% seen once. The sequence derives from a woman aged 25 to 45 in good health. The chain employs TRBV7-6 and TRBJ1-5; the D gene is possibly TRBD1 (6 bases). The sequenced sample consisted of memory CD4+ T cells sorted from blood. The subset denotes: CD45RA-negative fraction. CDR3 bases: TGTGCCAGCAGCTTAGCCAGGGGCGAGCCCCAGCATTTT. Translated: CASSLARGEPQHF. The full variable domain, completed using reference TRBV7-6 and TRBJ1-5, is GAGVSQSPRYKVTKRGQDVALRCDPISGHVSLYWYRQALGQGPEFLTYFNYEAQQDKSGLPNDRFSAERPEGSISTLTIQRTEQRDSAMYRCASSLARGEPQHFGDGTRLSIL.